These 19 T cell receptor beta chains came from one sample sequenced in a study of T cells in lung cancer brain metastases. Only in-frame clones appear in the TCRdb table, and some are missing; sequencing was by immunoSEQ multiplex PCR. The sample lists approximately 5,000 clones, approximately 85% occurring once. Sequencing was done on a sample of tumor tissue from the primary lung tumor. These receptor sequences come from a man aged 50-59 years with non-small cell lung cancer.

This clone was picked up one time. The rearrangement uses TRBV19 and TRBJ2-7, with D hard to call. V was pared by 5 bases and J by 6 bases, with 17 bases between. The germline V gene has CDR1 LNHDA and CDR2 SQIVND (reference sequence). The CDR3 is made up of 14 amino acids. CDR3 DNA: TGTGCCAGTAGTCCCGAGCCGGTGCCTTCCGAGCAGTACTTC. Encoded protein: CASSPEPVPSEQYF.

The V and J genes are TRBV19 and TRBJ2-1; TRBD2 is a possible D gene (6 bases). The ends were cut back, 7 bases at V and 7 bases at J, with 17 bases in the middle. The germline V gene encodes CDR1 LNHDA and CDR2 SQIVND (reference sequence). The CDR3 consists of 14 residues. CDR3 sequence reads: CASNPAGTYNEQFF. In DNA, the CDR3 is TGTGCCAGTAACCCGGCAGGGACTTATAATGAGCAGTTCTTC.

CDR3 residues: CASSSTLGSTNEKLFF. The CDR3 DNA reads TGTGCCAGCAGTAGTACACTCGGCTCAACTAATGAAAAACTGTTTTTT. The chain carries TRBV27 and TRBJ1-4; no firm D call. Germline-derived CDR1 and CDR2 are MNHEY and SMNVEV (reference sequence). Between the trimmed V and J ends, which lost 5 bases and 0 bases, there was a span of 13 bases. This CDR3 contains 16 residues.

The chain employs TRBV30 and TRBJ2-3; D might be TRBD1 (5 bases). Germline CDR1 and CDR2: GTSNPN and SVGIG (reference sequence). Trimming stripped 4 bases from V and 4 bases from J, with 12 bases between. The CDR3 is 13 residues long. The CDR3 nucleotides read TGTGCCTGGACGGAAACAGGCCCAGATACGCAGTATTTT. It specifies CAWTETGPDTQYF.

This clone was observed a single time. Other DNA variants within this sample encode the same CDR3. This chain links TRBV18 with TRBJ2-7; 10 bases align to TRBD1. CDR3 length equals 14 residues. Germline CDR1 is KGHSH and CDR2 is LQKENI. V lost 3 bases to trimming and J lost 2 bases; unmatched junction nucleotides: 1. The CDR3 here is CASSPGQGPYEQYF. The DNA of the CDR3 is TGTGCCAGCTCACCGGGACAGGGGCCCTACGAGCAGTACTTC.

V usage is TRBV7-8 and J usage is TRBJ1-5, with D unclear. Trimming shortened V by 2 bases and J by 0 bases, and 14 bases separated the two germline ends. Per germline, CDR1 SGHVS and CDR2 FQNEAQ. This CDR3 comprises 17 residues. DNA of the CDR3: TGTGCCAGCAGCTTACGTCTACAGCCAGATAGCAATCAGCCCCAGCATTTT. This encodes CASSLRLQPDSNQPQHF.

The rearrangement joins TRBV7-9 to TRBJ2-3; TRBD1 is a possible D gene (5 bases). With 4 bases removed from V and 4 bases from J, the gap between germline ends came to 12 bases. Germline CDR1 reads SEHNR; CDR2 reads FQNEAQ (reference sequence). CDR3 size: 14 residues. CDR3 residues: CASSWTYAPDTQYF. In DNA, the CDR3 is TGTGCCAGCAGCTGGACATACGCCCCAGATACGCAGTATTTT.

V gene TRBV7-9 combines with J gene TRBJ2-2; 7 nucleotides match TRBD2. Trimming removed 3 bases from V and 0 bases from J; junction bases left unmatched: 13. Germline CDR1 reads SEHNR; CDR2 reads FQNEAQ (reference sequence). The CDR3 spans 19 residues. The CDR3 spells CASSFKGLGGGSNTGELFF. Written as DNA, the CDR3 is TGTGCCAGCAGCTTTAAAGGCCTCGGGGGAGGGTCGAACACCGGGGAGCTGTTTTTT.

The chain recombines TRBV4-2 with TRBJ2-5; no clear D gene. The CDR3 consists of 14 residues. V shed 0 bases and J shed 3 bases, with 8 bases lying between them. Germline assignment: CDR1 LGHNA and CDR2 YNFKEQ. CDR3 sequence: CASSQEIGEETQYF. In nucleotides, the CDR3 is TGTGCCAGCAGCCAAGAAATAGGAGAAGAGACCCAGTACTTC.

The rearrangement joins TRBV6-5 to TRBJ2-5, with 7 bases identical to TRBD1. The ends lost 4 bases at V and 3 bases at J; junction bases unmatched: 8. Germline CDR1 and CDR2: MNHEY and SVGAGI. This CDR3 is built from 15 residues. CDR3 in DNA: TGTGCCAGCAGTTTTTGGGACAGCCGAGAAGAGACCCAGTACTTC. It encodes CASSFWDSREETQYF.

The chain has TRBV5-5 and TRBJ1-1; D might be TRBD1 (5 bases). Trimming stripped 0 bases from V and 0 bases from J, with 9 bases between. Germline lookup yields CDR1 SGHKS and CDR2 YYEKEE (reference sequence). The CDR3 loop spans 15 amino acids. CDR3 coding DNA: TGTGCCAGCAGCTTGGAGGGGATAGTGAACACTGAAGCTTTCTTT. Protein product: CASSLEGIVNTEAFF.

The V call is TRBV19, the J call TRBJ2-7; the match to TRBD2 covers 7 bases. CDR3 length: 15 residues. J lost 3 bases, V lost 0 bases, and 5 bases had no gene match. CDR1 and CDR2 from the germline V gene are LNHDA and SQIVND (reference sequence). The DNA for the CDR3 is TGTGCCAGTAGTATAGATGCAGGACTAGACTACGAGCAGTACTTC. Translated, it gives CASSIDAGLDYEQYF.

The V gene is TRBV9, the J gene TRBJ1-2; possibly TRBD1 for D (6 bases). The V gene lost 4 bases and the J gene lost 6 bases, with 16 bases spanning the gap. Germline values: CDR1 SGDLS, CDR2 YYNGEE. This CDR3 contains 14 residues. The CDR3 region is CASSPSGGRHGYTF. The CDR3 DNA reads as TGTGCCAGCAGCCCTTCCGGGGGGCGGCATGGCTACACCTTC.

The chain recombines TRBV11-1 with TRBJ1-2; possible D gene TRBD1, 6 bases. The CDR3 runs to 15 residues. The V end was cut by 5 bases, the J end by 2 bases, with 15 bases between. CDR1 and CDR2 from the germline V gene are SGHAT and FQDESV (reference sequence). As DNA, the CDR3 is TGTGCCAGCAGCCAGGGGCAGGTTAACAACTATGGCTACACCTTC. Its protein is CASSQGQVNNYGYTF.

This clone was observed once. V gene TRBV7-5 combines with J gene TRBJ2-7; the D call of TRBD1 is as the table states it, not checked on the DNA. TRBV7-5 constitutes a pseudogene. The CDR3 runs 17 residues. CDR3 DNA sequence: TGTGTCAGAAGCTTAGGAACGCCACAGGGGGTCCCCTACGAGCAGTACTTC. This translates into CVRSLGTPQGVPYEQYF.

This chain connects TRBV19 to TRBJ2-6; possible D gene TRBD2, 5 bases. The CDR3 covers 16 residues. The germline V gene has CDR1 LNHDA and CDR2 SQIVND (reference sequence). Trimming cost V 0 bases and J 2 bases, with 8 bases left between them. CDR3 sequence: CASSIDPGTGANVLTF. CDR3 in DNA: TGTGCCAGTAGTATAGATCCGGGGACTGGGGCCAACGTCCTGACTTTC.

V and J are TRBV29-1 and TRBJ2-3, with 11 bases aligning to TRBD1. Germline V gene lookup returns CDR1 SQVTM and CDR2 ANQGSEA. This CDR3 region has 13 residues. J was trimmed by 1 base and V by 6 bases; bases with no gene match: 0. Here the CDR3 DNA reads TGCAGCGTGGGACAGGGGGGCACAGATACGCAGTATTTT. Amino acid sequence: CSVGQGGTDTQYF.

The chain carries TRBV6-5 and TRBJ2-2; 9 bases match TRBD1. Per germline, CDR1 MNHEY and CDR2 SVGAGI. The CDR3 is made up of 14 amino acids. Germline trimming cut 8 bases from V and 5 bases from J; bases unmatched to any gene: 6. The chain's CDR3 is CASQGQGGTGELFF. The CDR3 bases are TGTGCCAGCCAGGGACAGGGAGGGACCGGGGAGCTGTTTTTT.

The chain recombines TRBV7-2 with TRBJ1-2; D unresolved. The CDR3 spans 12 residues. The V end lost 4 bases, the J end lost 8 bases, and 11 bases lay between the germline ends. In germline, CDR1 is SGHTA, CDR2 FQGNSA. CDR3 nucleotides: TGTGCCAGCAGCTCCATCGGGTTCGGCTACACCTTC. This translates into CASSSIGFGYTF.